This T cell receptor (beta chain) was sequenced during a study of cytomegalovirus exposure and HLA in healthy donors. Study-wide points: CMV serostatus stood as the only immune exposure information on hand.

Use of 60 Vbeta and 13 Jbeta primers characterized the PCR. The method was immunoSEQ multiplex PCR; TCRdb's version includes in-frame clones alone and lacks a portion of them. This sample has 180,000 or so clones, with 80% found just once. The V gene's germline CDR1 is SGDLS and CDR2 YYNGEE. This CDR3 comprises 16 residues. J was trimmed by 6 bases and V by 0 bases; bases with no gene match: 7. Points on this clone: Its antigen is still unknown.

The sequence came from a woman aged 45-65 years in good health and CMV-seropositive. The source material was PBMCs. This chain joins TRBV9 and TRBJ2-2; 8 bases match TRBD1. The CDR3 nucleotides read TGTGCCAGCAGCGTAGCCCTGGACAGGGTGGCCGGGGAGCTGTTTTTT. It yields the protein CASSVALDRVAGELFF.